The T cell receptor beta chain under discussion was sequenced for a study of cytomegalovirus exposure and HLA in healthy donors. General study results and limits: DRB1 had the most TCR associations and HLA-C the fewest, a later analysis found, with rates varying by HLA locus.

A multiplex PCR was run with 60 Vbeta primers and 13 Jbeta primers. Sequencing used immunoSEQ multiplex PCR; TCRdb keeps in-frame clones, though not all of them. The sample has 130,000 to 150,000 clones; approximately 79% are singletons. Although they were nominally healthy when sampled, donors likely had unrecorded immune exposures. This clone was counted only a few times. Its specificity is unknown. The sequence was obtained from a woman aged 40 to 55 in good health and CMV-seropositive. Sequenced material: PBMCs.

Written as DNA, the CDR3 is TGCAGCGTCACTGGGACAGGAAGCAATCAGCCCCAGCATTTT. This encodes CSVTGTGSNQPQHF. The chain employs TRBV29-1 and TRBJ1-5; 8 bases align to TRBD1. J gave up 1 base and V 6 bases, and 5 bases lay outside the gene matches. The CDR3 loop spans 14 amino acids. Per the germline V gene, CDR1 is SQVTM and CDR2 is ANQGSEA.